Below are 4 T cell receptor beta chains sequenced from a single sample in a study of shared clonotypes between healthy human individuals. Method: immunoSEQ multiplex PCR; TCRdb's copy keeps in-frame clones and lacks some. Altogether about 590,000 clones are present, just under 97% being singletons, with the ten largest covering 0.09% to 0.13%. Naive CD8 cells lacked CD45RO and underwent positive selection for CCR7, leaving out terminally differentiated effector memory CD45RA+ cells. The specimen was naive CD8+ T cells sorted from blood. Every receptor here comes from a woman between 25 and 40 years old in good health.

CDR3 nucleotides: TGTGCCAGCAGTGAATATGTGGGAGCAGATACGCAGTATTTT. It translates to CASSEYVGADTQYF. The rearrangement links TRBV25-1 to TRBJ2-3, with D possibly matching TRBD2 (5 bases). This CDR3 contains 14 residues. Trimming removed 0 bases from V and 4 bases from J, with 8 bases in between. Germline V gene sequence: CDR1 MGHDK, CDR2 SYGVNS.

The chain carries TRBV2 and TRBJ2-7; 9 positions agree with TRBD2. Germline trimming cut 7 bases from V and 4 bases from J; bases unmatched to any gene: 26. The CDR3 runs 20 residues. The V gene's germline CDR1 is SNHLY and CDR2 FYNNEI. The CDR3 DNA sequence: TGTGCCAGCAATTCTCTTTTGGCCCGGACCCTAGCGGGAATAACTTACGAGCAGTACTTC. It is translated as CASNSLLARTLAGITYEQYF.

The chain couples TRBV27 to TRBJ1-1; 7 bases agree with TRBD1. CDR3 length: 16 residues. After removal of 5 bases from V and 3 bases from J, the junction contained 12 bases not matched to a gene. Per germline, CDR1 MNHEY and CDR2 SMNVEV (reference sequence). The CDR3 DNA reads TGTGCCAGCAGTCCACATTCCGGGACAGCCTACACTGAAGCTTTCTTT. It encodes CASSPHSGTAYTEAFF.

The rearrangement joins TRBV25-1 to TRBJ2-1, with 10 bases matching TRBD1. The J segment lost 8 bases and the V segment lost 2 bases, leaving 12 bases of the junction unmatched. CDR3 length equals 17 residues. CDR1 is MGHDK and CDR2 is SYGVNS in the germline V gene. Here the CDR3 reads CASSERRGTGAFDEQFF. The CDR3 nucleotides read TGTGCCAGCAGTGAAAGGCGGGGGACAGGGGCGTTCGATGAGCAGTTCTTC.